This T cell receptor (beta chain) stems from a study of blood T cell repertoires in COVID-19. Study-level background: Whether acute or convalescent, the COVID-19 samples came from the United States, Italy and Spain.

The CDR3 sequence is 15 residues long. Per the germline V gene, CDR1 is MNHNS and CDR2 is SASEGT. V gave up 1 base and J gave up 4 bases; unmatched junction bases: 6. In the original processing: For nucleated cells, counts were estimated from reference gene primer amplification. Repertoires were generated with immunoSEQ multiplex PCR, while TCRdb's copy carries only in-frame clones and drops some. V and J calls and clone size are those listed in that table; D and trimming were worked out from the DNA. The data contain under 80,000 clones, approximately 83% of them singletons. This chain connects TRBV6-1 to TRBJ1-2; 7 nucleotides match TRBD1. The sequencing input was peripheral blood. The TCR originated in a human donor in a cohort sampled during active COVID-19. The CDR3 loop reads CASSEGQGIGYGYTF. DNA for the CDR3: TGTGCCAGCAGTGAAGGACAGGGCATCGGCTATGGCTACACCTTC.